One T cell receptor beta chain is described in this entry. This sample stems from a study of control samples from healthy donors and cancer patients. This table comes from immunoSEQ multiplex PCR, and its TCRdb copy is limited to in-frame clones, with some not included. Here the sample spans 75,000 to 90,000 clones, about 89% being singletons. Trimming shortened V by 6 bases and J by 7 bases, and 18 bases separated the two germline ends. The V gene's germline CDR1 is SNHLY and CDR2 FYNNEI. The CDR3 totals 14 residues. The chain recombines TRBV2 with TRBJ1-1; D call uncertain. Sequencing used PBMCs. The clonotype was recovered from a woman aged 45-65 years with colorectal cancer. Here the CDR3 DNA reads TGTGCCAGCAGCTTCTCGGGATCCCTGGGTGAAGCTTTCTTT. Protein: CASSFSGSLGEAFF. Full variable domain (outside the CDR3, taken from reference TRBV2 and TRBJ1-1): EPEVTQTPSHQVTQMGQEVILRCVPISNHLYFYWYRQILGQKVEFLVSFYNNEISEKSEIFDDQFSVERPDGSNFTLKIRSTKLEDSAMYFCASSFSGSLGEAFFGQGTRLTVV.